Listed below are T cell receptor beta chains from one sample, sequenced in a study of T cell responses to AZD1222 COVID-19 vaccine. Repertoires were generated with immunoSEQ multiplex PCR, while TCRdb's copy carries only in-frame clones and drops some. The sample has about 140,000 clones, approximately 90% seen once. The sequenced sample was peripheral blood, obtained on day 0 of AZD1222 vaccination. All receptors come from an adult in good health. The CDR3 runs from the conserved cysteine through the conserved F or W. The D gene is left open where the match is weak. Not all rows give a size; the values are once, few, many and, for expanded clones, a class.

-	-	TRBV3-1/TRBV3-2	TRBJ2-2	TGTGCCAGCAGCCAAGGGACGGTGAACACCGGGGAGCTGTTTTTT	CASSQGTVNTGELFF
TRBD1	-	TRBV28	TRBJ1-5	TGTGCCAGCTCGGGACAGCCTCAGCCCCAGCATTTT	CASSGQPQPQHF
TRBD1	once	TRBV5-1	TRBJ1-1	TGCGCCAGCAGCTTGGGACAGGGACACACTGAAGCTTTCTTT	CASSLGQGHTEAFF
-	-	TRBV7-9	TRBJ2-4	TGTGCCAGCAGCGTATCTGAGGTAGCCAAAAACATTCAGTACTTC	CASSVSEVAKNIQYF
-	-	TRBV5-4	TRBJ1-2	TGTGCCAGCAGCTTGGATCCAGGGCCCTATGGCTACACCTTC	CASSLDPGPYGYTF
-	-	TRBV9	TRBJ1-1	TGTGCCAGCAGCGTAGATGGCGGGATGAACACTGAAGCTTTCTTT	CASSVDGGMNTEAFF
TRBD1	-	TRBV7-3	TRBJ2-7	TGTGCCAGCAGCCGGGGACAGGGGAGCTCCTACGAGCAGTACTTC	CASSRGQGSSYEQYF
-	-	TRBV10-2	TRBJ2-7	TGCGCCAGCAGTGAGACGGAGCAGTACTTC	CASSETEQYF
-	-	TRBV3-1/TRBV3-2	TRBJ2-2	TGTGCCAGCAGCCCTCGGGACTTCTACACCGGGGAGCTGTTTTTT	CASSPRDFYTGELFF
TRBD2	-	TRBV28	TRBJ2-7	TGTGCCAGCAGACCGGGACTAGCATCAAAGGAGCAGTACTTC	CASRPGLASKEQYF
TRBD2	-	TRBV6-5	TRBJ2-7	TGTGCCAGCACCCCCTGGACTAGCGGGAGCTACGAGCAGTACTTC	CASTPWTSGSYEQYF
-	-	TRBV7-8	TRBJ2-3	TGTGCCAGCAGCTTAGAGGGCACAGATACGCAGTATTTT	CASSLEGTDTQYF
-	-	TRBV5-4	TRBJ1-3	TGTGCCAGCAGCCTGGGCGGCCAGCCCTCTGGAAACACCATATATTTT	CASSLGGQPSGNTIYF
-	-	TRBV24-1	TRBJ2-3	TGTGCCACCAGTGATCCCATTGAGACAGATACGCAGTATTTT	CATSDPIETDTQYF
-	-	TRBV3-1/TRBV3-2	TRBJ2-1	TGTGCCAGCAGCCAAGAAGGGACTGGAATAGGTTCCTACAATGAGCAGTTCTTC	CASSQEGTGIGSYNEQFF
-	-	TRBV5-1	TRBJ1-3	TGCGCCAGCAGCTTGTGGGGAGTAGGGGGTACATCTACCTCTGGAAACACCATATATTTT	CASSLWGVGGTSTSGNTIYF
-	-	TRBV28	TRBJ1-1	TGTGCCAGCATCAGTCACCCGGAAAACACTGAAGCTTTCTTT	CASISHPENTEAFF
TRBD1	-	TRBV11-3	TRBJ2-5	TGTGCCAGCAGCCGGACAGGGGTAGAGACCCAGTACTTC	CASSRTGVETQYF
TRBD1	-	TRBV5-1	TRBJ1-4	TGCGCCAGCAGCTTCCAGGGGGCGGTAGGCGAAAAACTGTTTTTT	CASSFQGAVGEKLFF
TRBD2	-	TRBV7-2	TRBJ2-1	TGTGCCAGCAGCTTAGGTCGTTCGTCTAGCGGGTACAATGAGCAGTTCTTC	CASSLGRSSSGYNEQFF
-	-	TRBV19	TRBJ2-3	TGTGCCAGTGGGTTCGTAGATACGCAGTATTTT	CASGFVDTQYF
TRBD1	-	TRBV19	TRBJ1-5	TGTGCCAGTCACGTACGGGGACAGATGTTAGACAGCAATCAGCCCCAGCATTTT	CASHVRGQMLDSNQPQHF
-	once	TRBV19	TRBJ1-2	TGTGCCAGTAGTATACGGGACATGGACTATGGCTACACCTTC	CASSIRDMDYGYTF
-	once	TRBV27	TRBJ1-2	TGTGCCAGCAGTTTATCCCTTGGGGGCGTCTATGGCTACACCTTC	CASSLSLGGVYGYTF
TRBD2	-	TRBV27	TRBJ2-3	TGTGCCAGCAGTGTTCCTAGCGGGAGAGCTAGCACAGATACGCAGTATTTT	CASSVPSGRASTDTQYF
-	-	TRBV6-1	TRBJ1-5	TGTGCCAGCAGTGAAGCGTGGGGGGAGAATCAGCCCCAGCATTTT	CASSEAWGENQPQHF
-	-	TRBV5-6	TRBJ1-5	TGTGCCAGCAGCTTGGGCCCAGCCCAAGGACGGCTTAGCAATCAGCCCCAGCATTTT	CASSLGPAQGRLSNQPQHF
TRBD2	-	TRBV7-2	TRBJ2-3	TGTGCCAGCAGCTTAGCCGGGACTAGCGTAACAGATACGCAGTATTTT	CASSLAGTSVTDTQYF
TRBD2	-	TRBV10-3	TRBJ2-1	TGTGCCATCAGTGGGACCCAACTAGCGGGCCGCCCGTTAGGATCTCCCAATGAGCAGTTCTTC	CAISGTQLAGRPLGSPNEQFF